Sequencing of this T cell receptor beta chain was carried out in a study of blood T cell repertoires in COVID-19. Study background: The United States, Italy and Spain supplied acute and convalescent COVID-19 samples. Sources were T cells, B-cell-depleted T cells, or PBMCs; the material itself was cDNA or gDNA.

In the authors' methods: Amplified reference gene primers provided the basis for estimating nucleated cell counts. Libraries were prepared by immunoSEQ multiplex PCR; TCRdb keeps only in-frame clonotypes and omits some of them. V and J calls plus clone size are reproduced from that table; the DNA served to infer D and trimming. The table records some 160,000 clones, almost 85% of them present only once. Seattle's cohort entered during active infection and was followed longitudinally. The CDR3 contains 16 residues. V dropped 1 base and J dropped 2; count of bases not matched to a gene: 4. CDR1 and CDR2 (germline): SGHTA, FQGNSA. This clone was detected a few times.

The material sequenced was peripheral blood. This TCR was sampled from a woman of 80 years or more with COVID-19, enrolled during active disease. The chain employs TRBV7-2 and TRBJ1-5; TRBD1 matches at 8 bases. The CDR3 sequence: CASSLGGTGGNQPQHF. The CDR3 nucleotides are TGTGCCAGCAGCTTAGGCGGGACAGGAGGCAATCAGCCCCAGCATTTT.